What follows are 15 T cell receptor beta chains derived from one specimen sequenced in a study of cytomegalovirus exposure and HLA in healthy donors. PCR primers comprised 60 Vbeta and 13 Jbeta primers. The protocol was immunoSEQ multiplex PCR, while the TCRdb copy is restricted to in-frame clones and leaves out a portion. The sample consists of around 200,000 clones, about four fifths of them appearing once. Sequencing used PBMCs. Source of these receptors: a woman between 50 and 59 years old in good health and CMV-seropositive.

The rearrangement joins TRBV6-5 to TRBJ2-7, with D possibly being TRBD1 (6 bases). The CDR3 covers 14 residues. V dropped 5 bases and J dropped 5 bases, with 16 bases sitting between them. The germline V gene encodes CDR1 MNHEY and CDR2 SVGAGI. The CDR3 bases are TGTGCCAGCAGTCCAGACAGGACCGTACACGAGCAGTACTTC. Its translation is CASSPDRTVHEQYF.

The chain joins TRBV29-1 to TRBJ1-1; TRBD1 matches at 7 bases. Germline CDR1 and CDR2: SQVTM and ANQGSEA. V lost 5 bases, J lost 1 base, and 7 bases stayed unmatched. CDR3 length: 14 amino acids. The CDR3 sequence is CSVQNRGWNTEAFF. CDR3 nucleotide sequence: TGCAGCGTTCAAAACAGGGGATGGAACACTGAAGCTTTCTTT.

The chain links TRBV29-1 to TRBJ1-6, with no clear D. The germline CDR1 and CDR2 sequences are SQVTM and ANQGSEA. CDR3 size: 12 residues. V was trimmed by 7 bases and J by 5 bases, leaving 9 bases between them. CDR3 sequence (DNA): TGCAGCGCCGGGGATGATAATTCACCCCTCCACTTT. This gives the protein CSAGDDNSPLHF.

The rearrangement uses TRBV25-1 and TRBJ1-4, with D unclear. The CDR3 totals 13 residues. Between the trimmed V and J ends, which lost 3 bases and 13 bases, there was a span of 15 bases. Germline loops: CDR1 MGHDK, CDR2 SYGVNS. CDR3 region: CASSDEGSKRLFF. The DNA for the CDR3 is TGTGCCAGCAGTGACGAAGGGAGTAAGAGACTGTTTTTT.

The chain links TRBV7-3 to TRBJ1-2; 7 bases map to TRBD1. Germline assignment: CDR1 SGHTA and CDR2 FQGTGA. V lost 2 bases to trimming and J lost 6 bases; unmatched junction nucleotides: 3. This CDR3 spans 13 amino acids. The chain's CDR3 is CASSLVGGDGYTF. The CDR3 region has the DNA TGTGCCAGCAGCTTAGTAGGGGGCGATGGCTACACCTTC.

DNA for the CDR3: TGTGCCAGCAGCATGGGACAAAGGGCTGAAGCTTTCTTT. This sequence encodes CASSMGQRAEAFF. The rearrangement links TRBV9 to TRBJ1-1; D might be TRBD1 (6 bases). CDR1 SGDLS and CDR2 YYNGEE come from the germline V gene. The CDR3 consists of 13 residues. V shed 4 bases and J shed 6 bases, with 13 bases lying between them.

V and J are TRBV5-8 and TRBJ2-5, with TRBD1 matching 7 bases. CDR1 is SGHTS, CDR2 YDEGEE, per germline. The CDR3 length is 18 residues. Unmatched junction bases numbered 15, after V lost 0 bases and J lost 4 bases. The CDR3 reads CASSLGRQGRITGETQYF. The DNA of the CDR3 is TGTGCCAGCAGCTTGGGTAGACAGGGTCGTATCACAGGAGAGACCCAGTACTTC.

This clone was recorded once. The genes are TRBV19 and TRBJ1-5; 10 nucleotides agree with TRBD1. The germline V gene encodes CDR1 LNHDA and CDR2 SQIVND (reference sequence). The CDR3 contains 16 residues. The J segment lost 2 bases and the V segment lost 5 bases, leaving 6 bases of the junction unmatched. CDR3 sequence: CASSFWTGGGNQPQHF. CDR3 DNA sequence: TGTGCCAGTAGTTTCTGGACAGGGGGAGGCAATCAGCCCCAGCATTTT.

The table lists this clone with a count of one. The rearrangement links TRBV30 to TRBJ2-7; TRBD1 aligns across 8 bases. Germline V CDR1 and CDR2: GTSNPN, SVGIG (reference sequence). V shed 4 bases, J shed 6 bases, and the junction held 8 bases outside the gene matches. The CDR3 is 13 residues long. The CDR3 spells CAWTKDRAGEQYF. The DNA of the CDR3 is TGTGCCTGGACCAAGGACAGGGCAGGCGAGCAGTACTTC.

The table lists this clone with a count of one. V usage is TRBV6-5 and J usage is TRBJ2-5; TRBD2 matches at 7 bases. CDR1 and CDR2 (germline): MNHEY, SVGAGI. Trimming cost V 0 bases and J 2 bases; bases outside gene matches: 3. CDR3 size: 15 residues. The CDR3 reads CASSYSGLQQETQYF. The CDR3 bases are TGTGCCAGCAGTTACTCGGGACTACAACAAGAGACCCAGTACTTC.

The CDR3 DNA reads as TGTGCCAGCAGCTTAGATCGCAGGAACACTGAAGCTTTCTTT. It is translated as CASSLDRRNTEAFF. The rearrangement uses TRBV11-2 and TRBJ1-1; D is undetermined. From germline, CDR1 is SGHAT and CDR2 FQNNGV. This CDR3 has 14 residues. V was clipped by 0 bases and J by 1 base, with 6 bases between them.

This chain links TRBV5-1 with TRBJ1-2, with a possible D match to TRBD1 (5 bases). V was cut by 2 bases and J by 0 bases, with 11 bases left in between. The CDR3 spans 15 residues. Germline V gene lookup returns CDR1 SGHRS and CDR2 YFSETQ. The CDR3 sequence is CASSFFQGPNYGYTF. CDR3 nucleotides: TGCGCCAGCAGCTTTTTTCAGGGCCCTAACTATGGCTACACCTTC. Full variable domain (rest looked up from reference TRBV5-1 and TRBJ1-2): KAGVTQTPRYLIKTRGQQVTLSCSPISGHRSVSWYQQTPGQGLQFLFEYFSETQRNKGNFPGRFSGRQFSNSRSEMNVSTLELGDSALYLCASSFFQGPNYGYTFGSGTRLTVV.

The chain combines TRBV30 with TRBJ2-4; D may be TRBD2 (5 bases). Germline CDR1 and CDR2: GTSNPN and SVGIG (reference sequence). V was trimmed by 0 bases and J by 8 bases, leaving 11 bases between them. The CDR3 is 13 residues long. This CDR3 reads CAWSVRRRDIQYF. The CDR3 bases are TGTGCCTGGAGTGTTCGCAGGCGGGACATTCAGTACTTC. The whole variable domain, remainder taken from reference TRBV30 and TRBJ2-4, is SQTIHQWPATLVQPVGSPLSLECTVEGTSNPNLYWYRQAAGRGLQLLFYSVGIGQISSEVPQNLSASRPQDRQFILSSKKLLLSDSGFYLCAWSVRRRDIQYFGAGTRLSVL.

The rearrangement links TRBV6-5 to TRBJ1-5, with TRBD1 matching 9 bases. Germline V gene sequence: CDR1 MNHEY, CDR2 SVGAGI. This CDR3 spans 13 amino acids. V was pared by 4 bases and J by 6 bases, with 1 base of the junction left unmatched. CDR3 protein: CASSSGQGQPQHF. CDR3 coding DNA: TGTGCCAGCAGTTCGGGACAGGGTCAGCCCCAGCATTTT.

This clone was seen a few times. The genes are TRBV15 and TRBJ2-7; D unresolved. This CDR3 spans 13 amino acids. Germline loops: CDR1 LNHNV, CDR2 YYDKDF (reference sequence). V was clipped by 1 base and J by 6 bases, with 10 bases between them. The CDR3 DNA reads TGTGCCACCAGCAGAGGGCCCAACACCGAGCAGTACTTC. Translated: CATSRGPNTEQYF. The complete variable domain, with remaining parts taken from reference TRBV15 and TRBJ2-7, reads DAMVIQNPRYQVTQFGKPVTLSCSQTLNHNVMYWYQQKSSQAPKLLFHYYDKDFNNEADTPDNFQSRRPNTSFCFLDIRSPGLGDTAMYLCATSRGPNTEQYFGPGTRLTVT.